A single sample is the source of the 12 T cell receptor beta chains below, sequenced in a study of cytomegalovirus exposure and HLA in healthy donors (dated by TCRdb to the late 2010s). Receptors were amplified or captured by the immunoSEQ multiplex PCR assay. For the multiplex PCR, a mixture combining 60 forward primers for TCR Vbeta segments and 13 reverse primers for TCR Jbeta segments was used. Held by TCRdb, this immuneACCESS table contains in-frame sequences only and omits some clones. Under half of the omission traces to an unresolved V gene where checked; the cause of the rest is unknown. The sample has about 130,000 clones on record, around four fifths of them singletons. The ten largest make up under 3% of the sample. The sample comprised PBMCs. Source of these receptors: a boy aged 2 to 10 in good health and CMV-seronegative.

V is TRBV5-6 and J is TRBJ2-1, with 7 bases aligning to TRBD1. With 4 bases clipped from V and 3 bases from J, the junction kept 10 bases outside the gene matches. In germline, CDR1 is SGHDT, CDR2 YYEEEE. The CDR3 covers 16 residues. CDR3 coding DNA: TGTGCCAGCAGCCCCCGGAGGACAGGAGTCTACAATGAGCAGTTCTTC. It is translated as CASSPRRTGVYNEQFF.

This chain joins TRBV10-3 and TRBJ2-6; TRBD2 aligns across 12 bases. The V segment lost 6 bases and the J segment 2 bases; nucleotides outside the gene matches: 14. The CDR3 covers 20 residues. Looked up from germline, CDR1 is ENHRY and CDR2 is SYGVKD. CDR3 DNA: TGTGCCATCAGCTTCGAAACGACTAGCGGGAGCTCCCCTGGGGCCAACGTCCTGACTTTC. This translates into CAISFETTSGSSPGANVLTF.

This rearrangement joins TRBV4-1 to TRBJ1-5, with D unresolved. In germline, CDR1 is MGHRA, CDR2 YSYEKL. This CDR3 has 16 amino acids. V lost 0 bases and J 0 bases, leaving 9 bases between the germline ends. The CDR3 reads CASSQEGSHSNQPQHF. The CDR3 coding sequence is TGCGCCAGCAGCCAAGAGGGCTCCCATAGCAATCAGCCCCAGCATTTT.

The rearrangement links TRBV2 to TRBJ2-7; D perhaps matches TRBD2 (6 bases). Trimming shortened V by 4 bases and J by 3 bases, and 10 bases separated the two germline ends. Germline V lookup: CDR1 SNHLY, CDR2 FYNNEI. This CDR3 has 13 residues. CDR3 coding DNA: TGTGCCAGCAGTGGGGGAGGCAACTACGAGCAGTACGTC. As protein: CASSGGGNYEQYV.

The rearrangement joins TRBV6-4 to TRBJ2-1; D ambiguous. The V gene lost 0 bases and the J gene lost 10 bases, with 7 bases spanning the gap. The CDR3 consists of 12 residues. The germline gives CDR1 MRHNA, CDR2 SNTAGT. This chain's CDR3 is CASSDSHSEQFF. In DNA form, the CDR3 reads TGTGCCAGCAGTGACTCTCACAGCGAGCAGTTCTTC.

The chain couples TRBV5-1 to TRBJ2-7, with TRBD2 matching over 10 bases. The ends lost 3 bases at V and 7 bases at J; junction bases unmatched: 10. The germline V gene encodes CDR1 SGHRS and CDR2 YFSETQ. CDR3 length: 15 amino acids. This chain's CDR3 is CASSSGLAGVGEQYF. CDR3 bases: TGCGCCAGCAGCTCCGGGCTAGCGGGGGTTGGGGAGCAGTACTTC.

The CDR3 region has the DNA TGTGCCAGCAGCTTAAGTACCCAGGGAGGAGGCTACGAGCAGTACTTC. Encoded protein: CASSLSTQGGGYEQYF. The V gene is TRBV7-2, the J gene TRBJ2-7; possibly TRBD2 for D (6 bases). The CDR3 has 16 residues. Germline V gene data show CDR1 as SGHTA and CDR2 as FQGNSA. V lost 2 bases to trimming and J lost 3 bases, with 17 bases between them.

Turning to this clone: Relative to the germline gene, one junction end is altered; a read error may explain this. The chain has TRBV6-1 and TRBJ2-3; D is perhaps TRBD1 (5 bases). The CDR3 has 15 amino acids. Germline assignment: CDR1 MNHNS and CDR2 SASEGT. CDR3 DNA: TGTGCCAGCAGTGAAGGGGTTGGTTCGACAGATACGCAGTACTTT. It yields the protein CASSEGVGSTDTQYF.

V gene TRBV5-1 combines with J gene TRBJ2-3, with TRBD2 matching over 11 bases. The germline gives CDR1 SGHRS, CDR2 YFSETQ. The ends lost 0 bases at V and 6 bases at J; junction bases unmatched: 15. The CDR3 extends over 19 amino acids. The CDR3 coding sequence is TGCGCCAGCAGCTTGGCGGCCACGTCTGGGACTAGCGGCTGGGATACGCAGTATTTT. It yields the protein CASSLAATSGTSGWDTQYF.

V gene TRBV9 combines with J gene TRBJ1-5; D possibly corresponds to TRBD1 (5 bases). The germline gives CDR1 SGDLS, CDR2 YYNGEE. The CDR3 loop spans 14 amino acids. V dropped 4 bases and J dropped 4 bases, with 12 bases sitting between them. The CDR3 nucleotides are TGTGCCAGCAGCAGCGGGGCCGAAAATCAGCCCCAGCATTTT. Translating gives CASSSGAENQPQHF. The full variable domain, its missing parts supplied by reference TRBV9 and TRBJ1-5, is DSGVTQTPKHLITATGQRVTLRCSPRSGDLSVYWYQQSLDQGLQFLIQYYNGEERAKGNILERFSAQQFPDLHSELNLSSLELGDSALYFCASSSGAENQPQHFGDGTRLSIL.

In this sample, this clone turned up a few times. The chain uses TRBV9 and TRBJ2-3; D unclear. Germline-derived CDR1 and CDR2 are SGDLS and YYNGEE. The CDR3 is 15 amino acids. The V and J ends lost 4 bases and 4 bases respectively, with 16 bases between them. This chain's CDR3 is CASSPGSSPADTQYF. Here the CDR3 DNA reads TGTGCCAGCAGCCCCGGTAGCTCCCCCGCAGATACGCAGTATTTT.

For this clone: At one of its ends the junction is not consistent with the germline gene, which may arise from a read error. V and J are TRBV6-6 and TRBJ2-2; D is perhaps TRBD2 (6 bases). The CDR3 is 14 amino acids. Germline assignment: CDR1 MNHNY and CDR2 SVGAGI (reference sequence). The CDR3: CACSLGGDTGELFF. CDR3 nucleotide sequence: TGTGCCTGCAGTTTGGGGGGAGACACCGGGGAGCTGTTTTTT.